These T cell receptor beta chains were read from a single sample in a study of response to subunit inactivated influenza vaccine. TCRdb re-called the RT-PCR reads with MiXCR, one entry per CDR3 protein. Here the sample spans roughly 700,000 distinct CDR3 sequences, about 15% being singletons. Sequencing was performed on PBMCs from blood, taken around two weeks before vaccination. These receptors were collected from a middle-aged man who received an inactivated influenza vaccine. Both conserved end residues are part of each CDR3. Each record gives: V gene, clone size, D gene, J gene, CDR3 DNA, CDR3 protein. A D gene is named only where the DNA matches it firmly. Some rows mark clone size as missing; the rest say once, few, many or name a class of expanded clone.

TRBV29-1,many,.,TRBJ2-3,TGCAGCGTTGAAGATTATGCCCTCCCCACAGATACGCAGTATTTT,CSVEDYALPTDTQYF
TRBV24-1,.,TRBD2,TRBJ2-2,TGTGCCACCAGCGCCCTTGTGGCGGGGGGGTACACCGGGGAGCTGTTTTTT,CATSALVAGGYTGELFF
TRBV10-3,.,.,TRBJ2-7,TGTGCCATCAGTGACAGGGCTCTTCCCTACGAGCAGTACTTC,CAISDRALPYEQYF
TRBV20-1,few,TRBD2,TRBJ2-1,TGCAGTGCTTCAGCGGGGGGGCCTTCAAATGAGCAGTTCTTC,CSASAGGPSNEQFF
TRBV25-1,few,TRBD2,TRBJ2-7,TGTGCCTGCCCGGGACTAGCCTACGAGCAGTACTTC,CACPGLAYEQYF
TRBV9,.,.,TRBJ2-2,TGTGCCAGCAGCGTTCGGGGCACCGGGGAGCTGTTTTTT,CASSVRGTGELFF
TRBV5-6,many,.,TRBJ2-1,TGTGCCAGCAGCTTGATGTTGGGAGAGACACACAATGAGCAGTTCTTC,CASSLMLGETHNEQFF
TRBV15,few,.,TRBJ2-1,TGTGCCACCAGCAGAGTCGGCCTGCCGGGTGAGCAGTTCTTC,CATSRVGLPGEQFF
TRBV15,.,.,TRBJ2-7,TGTGCCACCAGCAGACCCCCCGCAGGGCAAATCGAGCAGTACTTC,CATSRPPAGQIEQYF
TRBV7-8,few,.,TRBJ2-1,TGTGCCAGCAGCTTAATTCCCAGCGTGGGTGAGCAGTTCTTC,CASSLIPSVGEQFF
TRBV11-2,few,.,TRBJ1-2,TGTGCCAGCAGCTTAGGTCCGGGTCGTGGCTACACCTTC,CASSLGPGRGYTF
TRBV6-2/TRBV6-3,many,.,TRBJ1-1,TGTGCCAGCAGCCAGGGATGGACTGAAGCTTTCTTT,CASSQGWTEAFF
TRBV7-8,once,.,TRBJ2-6,TGTGCCAGCAGCCAACGAAGGGTCGGGGCCAACGTCCTGACTTTC,CASSQRRVGANVLTF
TRBV7-8,few,.,TRBJ2-6,TGTGCCAGCAGCTTAGCCTCTAAGGGGGCCAACGTCCTGACTTTC,CASSLASKGANVLTF
TRBV28,.,.,TRBJ1-6,TGTGCCAGCAGTTTACCAGGCGTCTATAATTCACCCCTCCACTTT,CASSLPGVYNSPLHF
TRBV2,few,.,TRBJ2-1,TGTGCCAGCAAAGCTCTGGCGGGAAGCTCCTACAATGAGCAGTTCTTC,CASKALAGSSYNEQFF
TRBV5-4,.,.,TRBJ2-7,TGTGCCAGCAGCCCCAACAGGGAATTAGACTACGAGCAGTACTTC,CASSPNRELDYEQYF
TRBV5-1,many,TRBD2,TRBJ2-1,TGCGCCAGCAGCTTAACCCCGGGGACTAGCGGGAGCTACAATGAGCAGTTCTTC,CASSLTPGTSGSYNEQFF
TRBV5-1,.,.,TRBJ1-1,TGCGCCACTACTACATCAGGGGCAGACACTGAAGCTTTCTTT,CATTTSGADTEAFF
TRBV7-8,.,.,TRBJ2-1,TGTGCCAGCCGACCTACAACTGCAGGGCGAGGCAATGAGCAGTTCTTC,CASRPTTAGRGNEQFF
TRBV5-1,.,TRBD1,TRBJ2-5,TGCGCCAGCAGCTACGACAGGGTCCGGGACCAGTACTTC,CASSYDRVRDQYF
TRBV20-1,.,.,TRBJ2-4,TGCAGTGCTAGAGATAAACAACAGTACTTC,CSARDKQQYF
TRBV20-1,.,.,TRBJ2-1,TGCAGTGCTCGGACTGATTACAATGAGCAGTTCTTC,CSARTDYNEQFF
TRBV20-1,few,TRBD2,TRBJ2-1,TGCAGTGCTAGAGATATTTCTAGCGGGAGCAGAAATGAGCAGTTCTTC,CSARDISSGSRNEQFF
TRBV19,few,.,TRBJ1-1,TGTGCCAGTAGTATCAACGCCCTGGGGAACACTGAAGCTTTCTTT,CASSINALGNTEAFF
TRBV7-9,few,.,TRBJ2-1,TGTGCCAGCAGCTTAGTTAACGAGACCCCCAATGAGCAGTTCTTC,CASSLVNETPNEQFF
TRBV6-2/TRBV6-3,.,.,TRBJ2-3,TGTGCCAGCAGTATAACGGGGAGGTCAGATACGCAGTATTTT,CASSITGRSDTQYF
TRBV12-3/TRBV12-4,.,TRBD1,TRBJ2-1,TGTGCCAGCACACTGGACAGGTGGTACAATGAGCAGTTCTTC,CASTLDRWYNEQFF
TRBV6-2/TRBV6-3,few,.,TRBJ2-1,TGTGCCAGCAGTTACTCGATACGGCAATACAATGAGCAGTTCTTC,CASSYSIRQYNEQFF
TRBV4-3,.,TRBD2,TRBJ2-1,TGCGCCAGCAGCCAAGACGTAACAGCGGGAGGTTACAATGAGCAGTTCTTC,CASSQDVTAGGYNEQFF
TRBV2,.,.,TRBJ2-7,TGTGCCAGCAGTGCGGACAGATCCTCCTACGAGCAGTACTTC,CASSADRSSYEQYF
TRBV4-2,few,.,TRBJ1-4,TGTGCCAGCGCCCAGGGACATACTAATGAAAAACTGTTTTTT,CASAQGHTNEKLFF
TRBV20-1,few,.,TRBJ2-7,TGCAGTGCTAGTCGGGAAATTAGATCCTACGAGCAGTACTTC,CSASREIRSYEQYF
TRBV21-1,.,.,TRBJ1-5,TGTGCCATCCAGACGGGGAATCAGCCCCAGCATTTT,CAIQTGNQPQHF
TRBV6-1,few,.,TRBJ1-5,TGTGCCAGCAGTGAATATGGGTTTTATATGGATCAGCCCCAGCATTTT,CASSEYGFYMDQPQHF
TRBV6-2/TRBV6-3,few,.,TRBJ2-7,TGTGCCAGCAGCCCTTCTTTGGGCTACGAGCAGTACTTC,CASSPSLGYEQYF
TRBV11-2,.,.,TRBJ2-1,TGTGCCAGCAGCTTAGTCTATGATGCAGCTAGGCGTCATGAGCAGTTCTTC,CASSLVYDAARRHEQFF